This T cell receptor beta chain was documented in a study of T cells in tumors after PD-1 blockade. Study-wide background: Daily vismodegib 150 mg continued in a subset of anti-PD-1-treated patients. Study results and limitations: In squamous cell carcinoma, approximately 50% of expanded exhausted clones were novel. Approximately 43% of tumor TCR clonotypes were also found in blood. Most post-therapy expanded exhausted CD8+ clones were new, undetected before treatment.

About this clone itself: The antigen remains unidentified.

This CDR3 is 13 amino acids long. V was cut by 5 bases and J by 0 bases, with 11 bases left in between. Germline loops: CDR1 SQVTM, CDR2 ANQGSEA. Repertoires were generated with immunoSEQ multiplex PCR, while TCRdb's copy carries only in-frame clones and drops some. Here the sample spans 13,000 to 15,000 clones, around 68% being singletons. This specimen consisted of tumor tissue, obtained after anti-PD-1 treatment. The rearrangement joins TRBV29-1 to TRBJ2-7; D not resolved. The TCR was taken from a human donor with cutaneous squamous cell carcinoma. This CDR3 reads CSVLQVSSYEQYF. DNA of the CDR3: TGCAGCGTTCTTCAGGTGAGCTCCTACGAGCAGTACTTC.